This TCR beta chain was captured in a study of T cell repertoires in cytomegalovirus infection. About the study: The study used recently identified HLA-C-restricted and well-studied HLA-B-restricted CMV epitopes.

Findings and limits, study-wide: Dominant in the ex vivo response were TCR beta clonotypes restricted by HLA-C and specific for CMV.

Trimming removed 9 bases at V and 4 bases at J, with 12 bases between. CDR1 is SNHLY and CDR2 is FYNNEI in the germline V gene. This CDR3 has 12 amino acids. TCRdb reanalysed the reads using MiXCR and keeps one entry per CDR3 protein. The sample lists about 340,000 distinct CDR3 sequences, about 29% seen once, with about 19% in the top ten. Turning to this clonotype: The antigen is not known.

Sequencing was performed on cultured PBMCs, taken from culture after CMV antigen stimulation. The chain has TRBV2 and TRBJ1-2; a weak D match, TRBD1 (5 bases). The sequence came from a human donor in good health (CMV status not recorded). Some clones in this sample may be carry-over from other donors' samples. CDR3 DNA: TGTGCCAGTTCGACAGCCCTCTATGGCTACACCTTC. Translated, it gives CASSTALYGYTF.